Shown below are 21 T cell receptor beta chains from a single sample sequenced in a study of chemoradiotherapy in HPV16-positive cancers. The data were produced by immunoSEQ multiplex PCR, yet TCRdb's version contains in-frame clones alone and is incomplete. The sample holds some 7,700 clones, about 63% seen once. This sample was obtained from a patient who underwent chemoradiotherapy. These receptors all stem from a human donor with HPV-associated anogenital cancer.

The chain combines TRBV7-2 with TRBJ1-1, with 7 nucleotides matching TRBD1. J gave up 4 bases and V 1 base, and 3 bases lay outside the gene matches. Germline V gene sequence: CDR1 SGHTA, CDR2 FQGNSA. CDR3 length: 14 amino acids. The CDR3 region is CASSLEGGPTEAFF. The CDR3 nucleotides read TGTGCCAGCAGCTTAGAAGGGGGCCCCACTGAAGCTTTCTTT.

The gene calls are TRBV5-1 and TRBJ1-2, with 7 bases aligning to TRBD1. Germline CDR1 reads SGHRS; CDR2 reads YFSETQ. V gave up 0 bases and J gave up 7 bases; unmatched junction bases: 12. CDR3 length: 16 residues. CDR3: CASSLGTGPGGGGYTF. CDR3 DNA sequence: TGCGCCAGCAGCTTGGGGACAGGCCCCGGAGGGGGTGGCTACACCTTC. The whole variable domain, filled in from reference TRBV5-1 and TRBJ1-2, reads KAGVTQTPRYLIKTRGQQVTLSCSPISGHRSVSWYQQTPGQGLQFLFEYFSETQRNKGNFPGRFSGRQFSNSRSEMNVSTLELGDSALYLCASSLGTGPGGGGYTFGSGTRLTVV.

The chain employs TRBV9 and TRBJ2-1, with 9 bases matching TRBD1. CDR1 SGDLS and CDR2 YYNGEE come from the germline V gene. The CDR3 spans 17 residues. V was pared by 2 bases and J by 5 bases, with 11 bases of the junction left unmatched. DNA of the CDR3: TGTGCCAGCAGCGTCGGATTGGCGGGACAGGGAAACAATGAGCAGTTCTTC. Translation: CASSVGLAGQGNNEQFF.

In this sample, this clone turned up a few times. CDR3 residues: CASSEPGVYQETQYF. CDR3 DNA: TGTGCCAGCAGTGAACCGGGGGTGTACCAAGAGACCCAGTACTTC. The chain carries TRBV2 and TRBJ2-5, with a possible D match to TRBD2 (6 bases). V was clipped by 2 bases and J by 0 bases, with 10 bases between them. Looked up from germline, CDR1 is SNHLY and CDR2 is FYNNEI. CDR3 length: 15 amino acids.

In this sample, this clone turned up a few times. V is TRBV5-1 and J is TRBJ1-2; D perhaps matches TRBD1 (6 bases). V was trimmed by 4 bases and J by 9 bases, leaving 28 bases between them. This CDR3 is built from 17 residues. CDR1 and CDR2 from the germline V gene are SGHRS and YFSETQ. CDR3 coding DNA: TGCGCCAGCAGCCCACTACTAAACCCCACAGGGACGAAGCGCTACACCTTC. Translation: CASSPLLNPTGTKRYTF.

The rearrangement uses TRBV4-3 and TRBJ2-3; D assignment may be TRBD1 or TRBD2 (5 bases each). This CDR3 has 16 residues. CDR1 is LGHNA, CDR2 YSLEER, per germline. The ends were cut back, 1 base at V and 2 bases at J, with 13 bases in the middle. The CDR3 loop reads CASSQGPGTNTDTQYF. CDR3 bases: TGCGCCAGCAGCCAAGGGCCGGGGACCAACACAGATACGCAGTATTTT.

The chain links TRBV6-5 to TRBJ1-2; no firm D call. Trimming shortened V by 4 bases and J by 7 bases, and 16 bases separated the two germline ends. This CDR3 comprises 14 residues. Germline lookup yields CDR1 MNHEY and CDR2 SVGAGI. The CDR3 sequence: CASSSPTRGGGYTF. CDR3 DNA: TGTGCCAGCAGTTCCCCAACACGGGGAGGTGGCTACACCTTC.

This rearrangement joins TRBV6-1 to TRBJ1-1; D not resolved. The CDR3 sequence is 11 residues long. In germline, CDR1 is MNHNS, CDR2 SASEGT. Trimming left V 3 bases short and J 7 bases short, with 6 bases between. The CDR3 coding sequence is TGTGCCAGCAGTGATGTGGGTGAAGCTTTCTTT. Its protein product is CASSDVGEAFF.

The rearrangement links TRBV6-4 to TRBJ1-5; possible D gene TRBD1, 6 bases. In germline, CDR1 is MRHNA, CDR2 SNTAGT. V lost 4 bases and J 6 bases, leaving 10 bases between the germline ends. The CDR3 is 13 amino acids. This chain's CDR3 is CASSAEQGQPQHF. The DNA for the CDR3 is TGTGCCAGCAGTGCCGAACAGGGTCAGCCCCAGCATTTT.

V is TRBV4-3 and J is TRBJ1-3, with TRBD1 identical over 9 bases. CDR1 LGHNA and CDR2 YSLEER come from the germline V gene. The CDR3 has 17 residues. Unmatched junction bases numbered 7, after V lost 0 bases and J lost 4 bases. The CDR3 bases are TGCGCCAGCAGCCAAGAGGGGGACAGGGTGTACGGAAACACCATATATTTT. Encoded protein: CASSQEGDRVYGNTIYF.

CDR3 protein: CASSLGGNYGYTF. The CDR3 DNA reads as TGTGCCAGCAGCTTGGGTGGTAACTATGGCTACACCTTC. The chain employs TRBV5-6 and TRBJ1-2; unclear D gene. This CDR3 comprises 13 residues. CDR1 is SGHDT, CDR2 YYEEEE, per germline. Between the trimmed V and J ends, which lost 0 bases and 1 base, there was a span of 4 bases.

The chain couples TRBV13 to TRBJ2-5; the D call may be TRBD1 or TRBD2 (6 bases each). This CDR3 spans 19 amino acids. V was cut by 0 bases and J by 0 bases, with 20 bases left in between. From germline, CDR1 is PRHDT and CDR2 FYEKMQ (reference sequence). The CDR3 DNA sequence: TGTGCCAGCAGCTTAGGCCGTAAGGGGGGCCCCCGGTACCAAGAGACCCAGTACTTC. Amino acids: CASSLGRKGGPRYQETQYF.

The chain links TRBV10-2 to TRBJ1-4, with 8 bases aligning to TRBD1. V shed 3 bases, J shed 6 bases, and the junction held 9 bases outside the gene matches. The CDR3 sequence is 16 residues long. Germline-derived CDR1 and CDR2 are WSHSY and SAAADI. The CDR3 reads CASSDPGQGLHEKLFF. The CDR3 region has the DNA TGCGCCAGCAGTGATCCAGGACAGGGCCTCCATGAAAAACTGTTTTTT.

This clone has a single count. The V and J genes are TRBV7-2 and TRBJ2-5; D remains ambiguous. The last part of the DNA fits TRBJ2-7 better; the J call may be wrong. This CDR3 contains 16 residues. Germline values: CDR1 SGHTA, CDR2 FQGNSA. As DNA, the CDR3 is TGTGCCAGCAGCGTACTTCTCTTAGCTGAGGCCACCGAGCAGTACTTC. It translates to CASSVLLLAEATEQYF.

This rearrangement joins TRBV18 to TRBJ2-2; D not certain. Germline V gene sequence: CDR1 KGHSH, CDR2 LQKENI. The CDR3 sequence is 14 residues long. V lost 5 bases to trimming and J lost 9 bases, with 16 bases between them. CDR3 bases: TGTGCCAGCTCAATCTCACAACCCGACCGGGAGCTGTTTTTT. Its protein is CASSISQPDRELFF.

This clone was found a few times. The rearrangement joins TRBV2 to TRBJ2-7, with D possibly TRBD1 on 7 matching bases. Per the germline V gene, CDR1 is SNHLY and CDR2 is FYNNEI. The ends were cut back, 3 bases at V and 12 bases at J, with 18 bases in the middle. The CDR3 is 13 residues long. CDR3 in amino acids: CASSDEAGGLRYV. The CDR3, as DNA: TGTGCCAGCAGTGATGAGGCAGGGGGACTGCGGTACGTC.

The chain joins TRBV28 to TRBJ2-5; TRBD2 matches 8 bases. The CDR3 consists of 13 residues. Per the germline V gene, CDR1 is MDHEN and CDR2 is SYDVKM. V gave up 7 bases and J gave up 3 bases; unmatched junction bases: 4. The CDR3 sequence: CASKAGVEETQYF. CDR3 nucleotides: TGTGCCAGCAAAGCGGGAGTCGAAGAGACCCAGTACTTC.

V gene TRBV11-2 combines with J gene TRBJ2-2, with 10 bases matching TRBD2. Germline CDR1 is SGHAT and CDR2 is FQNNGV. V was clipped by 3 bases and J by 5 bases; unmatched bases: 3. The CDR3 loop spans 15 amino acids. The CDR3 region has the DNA TGTGCCAGCAGCTTCGGACTAGCGGAAACCGGGGAGCTGTTTTTT. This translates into CASSFGLAETGELFF.

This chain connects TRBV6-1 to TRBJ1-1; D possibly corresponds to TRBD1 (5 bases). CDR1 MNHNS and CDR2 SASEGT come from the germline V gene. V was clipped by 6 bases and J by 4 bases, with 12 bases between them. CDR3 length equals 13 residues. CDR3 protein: CASSQNGGTEAFF. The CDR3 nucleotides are TGTGCCAGCAGCCAAAACGGGGGCACTGAAGCTTTCTTT.

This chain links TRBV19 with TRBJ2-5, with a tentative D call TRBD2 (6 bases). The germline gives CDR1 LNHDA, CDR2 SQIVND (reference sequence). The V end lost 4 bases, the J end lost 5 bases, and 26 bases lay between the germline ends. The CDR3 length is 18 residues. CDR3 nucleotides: TGTGCCAGTAGTAAGGGCAGGAATGCTGGGGCGACTAGGGAGACCCAGTACTTC. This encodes CASSKGRNAGATRETQYF.

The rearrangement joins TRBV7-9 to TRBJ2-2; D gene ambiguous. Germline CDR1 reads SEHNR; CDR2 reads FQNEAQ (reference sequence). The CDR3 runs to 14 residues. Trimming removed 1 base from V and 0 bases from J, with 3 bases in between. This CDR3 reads CASSLETNTGELFF. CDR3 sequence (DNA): TGTGCCAGCAGCTTAGAGACGAACACCGGGGAGCTGTTTTTT.